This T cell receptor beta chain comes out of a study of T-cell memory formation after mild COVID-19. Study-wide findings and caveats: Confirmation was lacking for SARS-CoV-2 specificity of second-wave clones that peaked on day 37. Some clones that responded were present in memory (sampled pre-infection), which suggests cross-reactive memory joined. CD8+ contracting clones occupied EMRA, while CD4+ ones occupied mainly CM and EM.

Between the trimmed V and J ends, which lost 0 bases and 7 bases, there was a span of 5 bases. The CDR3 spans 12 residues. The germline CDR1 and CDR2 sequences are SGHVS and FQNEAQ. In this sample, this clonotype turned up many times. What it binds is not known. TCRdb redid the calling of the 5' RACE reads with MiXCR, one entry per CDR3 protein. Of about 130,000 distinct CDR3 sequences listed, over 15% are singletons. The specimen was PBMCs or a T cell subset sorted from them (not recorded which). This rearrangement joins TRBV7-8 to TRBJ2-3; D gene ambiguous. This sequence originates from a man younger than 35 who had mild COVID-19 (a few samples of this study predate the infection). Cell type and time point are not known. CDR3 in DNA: TGTGCCAGCAGCTTAGCGCCTAATACGCAGTATTTT. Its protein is CASSLAPNTQYF.